The clone carrying this T cell receptor (beta chain) was detected only a few times. Its antigen remains unknown. The data belong to a study of cytomegalovirus exposure and HLA in healthy donors. CDR3 length: 15 residues. V lost 4 bases to trimming and J lost 8 bases, with 21 bases between them. The germline V gene has CDR1 SGHRS and CDR2 YFSETQ. Findings and limits, study-wide: Reports credit the classifier with highly specific, highly sensitive diagnosis of cytomegalovirus status. Most observed TCR sequences were rare, whereas some public TCRs were detected in many donors. Investigators reported fewer than 200 TCR beta chains as tied to cytomegalovirus.

Generated by immunoSEQ multiplex PCR, the TCRdb table keeps only in-frame clones and is missing some. The sample records about 140,000 clones, approximately 84% being singletons. Separate from the approximately 650-subject first cohort, the approximately 120-subject validation cohort was the one that the donors belonged to. Material: PBMCs. The gene calls are TRBV5-1 and TRBJ1-2, with TRBD1 as a possible D gene (6 bases). This TCR was recovered from a young man in good health and CMV-seropositive. The CDR3 reads CASSTAGGDQGGYTF. The CDR3 DNA sequence: TGCGCCAGCAGCACTGCGGGGGGAGATCAGGGGGGCTACACCTTC.